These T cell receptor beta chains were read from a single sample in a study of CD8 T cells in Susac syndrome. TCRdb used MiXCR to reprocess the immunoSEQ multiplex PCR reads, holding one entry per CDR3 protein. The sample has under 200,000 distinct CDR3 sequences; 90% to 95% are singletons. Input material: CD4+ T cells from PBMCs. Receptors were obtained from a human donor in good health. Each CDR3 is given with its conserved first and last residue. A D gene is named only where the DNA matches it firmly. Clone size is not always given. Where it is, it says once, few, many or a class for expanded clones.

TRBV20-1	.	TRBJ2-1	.	TGCAGTGCTCCTCTTTTCCTCTCCTACAATGAGCAGTTCTTC	CSAPLFLSYNEQFF
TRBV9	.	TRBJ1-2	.	TGTGCCAGCAGCGTAGCAGCGGGGGACTATGGCTACACCTTC	CASSVAAGDYGYTF
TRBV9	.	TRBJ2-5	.	TGTGCCAGCAGCGTAGTTTCCGATGAGACCCAGTACTTC	CASSVVSDETQYF
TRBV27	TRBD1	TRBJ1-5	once	TGTGCCAGCAGTTTCCCCGACAGGGAAGGTAATCAGCCCCAGCATTTT	CASSFPDREGNQPQHF
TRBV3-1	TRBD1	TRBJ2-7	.	TGTGCCAGCAGCCCTCGTGAGAGGACAGGCTACGAGCAGTACTTC	CASSPRERTGYEQYF
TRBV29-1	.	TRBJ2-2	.	TGCAGCGTTGTTAAGGGCGGTGGCACCGGGGAGCTGTTTTTT	CSVVKGGGTGELFF
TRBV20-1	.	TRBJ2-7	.	TGCAGTGCTAGCTCTAGGGTTCCCGAGCAGTACTTC	CSASSRVPEQYF
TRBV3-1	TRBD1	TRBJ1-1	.	TGTGCCAGCAGGTCCTCCGGGACAGGGCTAGCTTTCTTT	CASRSSGTGLAFF
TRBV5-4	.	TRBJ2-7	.	TGTGCCAGCAGCTACTCCGGGACCCCCTACGAGCAGTACTTC	CASSYSGTPYEQYF
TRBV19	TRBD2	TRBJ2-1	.	TGTGCCAGTAGTTCGAGGACTAGCGGGGAGTTCTTC	CASSSRTSGEFF
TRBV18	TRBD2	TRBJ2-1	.	TGTGCCAGCTCACCTCTCCCGGGGGGAACCTACAATGAGCAGTTCTTC	CASSPLPGGTYNEQFF
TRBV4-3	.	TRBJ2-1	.	TGCGCCAGCAGCCAAGATCGGGGGCCTCATGCTGAGCAGTTCTTC	CASSQDRGPHAEQFF
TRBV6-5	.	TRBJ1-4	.	TGTGCCAGCAAGGGGCTCAGTAATGAAAAACTGTTTTTT	CASKGLSNEKLFF
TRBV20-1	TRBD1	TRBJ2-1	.	TGCAGTGCTGAGGCGGACAGGGGCGATGAGCAGTTCTTC	CSAEADRGDEQFF
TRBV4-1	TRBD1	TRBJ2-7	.	TGCGCCAGCAGCCAAGGCCGAGACAGGGTTCACGACGAGCAGTACTTC	CASSQGRDRVHDEQYF
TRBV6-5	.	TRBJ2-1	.	TGTGCCAGCAGTTTCCGAGGGCCGACAGGATTGGCGCCCTACAATGAGCAGTTCTTC	CASSFRGPTGLAPYNEQFF
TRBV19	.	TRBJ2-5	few	TGTGCCAGTAGTATGCGGGAGACCCAGTACTTC	CASSMRETQYF
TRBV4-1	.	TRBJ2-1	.	TGCGCCAGCAGCCAAGCCACCCTGGACACCTACTACAATGAGCAGTTCTTC	CASSQATLDTYYNEQFF
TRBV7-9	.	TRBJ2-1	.	TGTGCCAGCAGCTTGTCTGAGCAGTTCTTC	CASSLSEQFF
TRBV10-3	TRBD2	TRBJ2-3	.	TGTGCCATCAGTGAAGTTGTGGTAGCGGGGGGTGAAACGCAGTATTTT	CAISEVVVAGGETQYF
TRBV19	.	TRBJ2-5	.	TGTGCCAGTAGTTCCCTAGGGGAGGTCGAGACCCAGTACTTC	CASSSLGEVETQYF
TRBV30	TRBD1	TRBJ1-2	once	TGTGCCCGGCGGGAGGGACAGACCTATGGCTACACCTTC	CARREGQTYGYTF
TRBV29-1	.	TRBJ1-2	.	TGCAGCGTTGGCAGCAGGTCAAACTATGGCTACACCTTC	CSVGSRSNYGYTF
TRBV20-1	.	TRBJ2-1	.	TGCAGTGCTAGGGTTTCAGGAGGGCTCAATGAGCAGTTCTTC	CSARVSGGLNEQFF
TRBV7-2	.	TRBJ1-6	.	TGTGCCAGCAGCCACGGACGGATCAGCAGGAATTCACCCCTCCACTTT	CASSHGRISRNSPLHF
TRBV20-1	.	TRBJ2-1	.	TGCAGTGCTTCCCCTCCAGGAAACAATGAGCAGTTCTTC	CSASPPGNNEQFF
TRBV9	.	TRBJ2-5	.	TGTGCCAGCAGCGTAGGCCTTCCGCCCCAGTACTTC	CASSVGLPPQYF
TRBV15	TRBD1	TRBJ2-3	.	TGTGCCACCAGCAGAGGCCCCTGGACAGGGGGAACAGATACGCAGTATTTT	CATSRGPWTGGTDTQYF
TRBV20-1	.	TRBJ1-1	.	TGCAGTACTCCAGAAGACTTGAACACTGAAGCTTTCTTT	CSTPEDLNTEAFF
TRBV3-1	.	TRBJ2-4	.	TGTGCCAGCAGCCAAGGGCTACGGCGAAACATTCAGTACTTC	CASSQGLRRNIQYF
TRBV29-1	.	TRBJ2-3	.	TGCAGCGTTTTCCCCGCCTGGGCCACAGATACGCAGTATTTT	CSVFPAWATDTQYF
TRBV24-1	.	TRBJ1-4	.	TGTGCCACCAGTGATTTGGGAAAACTGTTTTTT	CATSDLGKLFF
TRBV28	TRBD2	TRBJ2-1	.	TGTGCCAGCAGTCACCCCGGGGGCGGAATAGGGACTAGCGGGAGGGTGAATGAGCAGTTCTTC	CASSHPGGGIGTSGRVNEQFF
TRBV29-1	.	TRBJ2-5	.	TGCAGCGTTGAACCGGGGCGGGAGACCCAGTACTTC	CSVEPGRETQYF
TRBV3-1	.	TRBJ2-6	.	TGTGCCAGCTCCGACAGTAGCCTTTCTGGGGCCAACGTCCTGACTTTC	CASSDSSLSGANVLTF
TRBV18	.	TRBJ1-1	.	TGTGCCAGCTCACCAGGGACGGGGGAACCTGAAGCTTTCTTT	CASSPGTGEPEAFF
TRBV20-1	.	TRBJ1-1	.	TGCAGTGCTAACCCCCGGGGCATGAACACTGAAGCTTTCTTT	CSANPRGMNTEAFF